The present TCR beta chain was sequenced within a study of T-cell memory formation after mild COVID-19 (dated by TCRdb to about 2021). About the full investigation: TCR sequence clusters from the two donors were found to be largely donor specific. The cohort was made up of two young adult volunteers, one female and one male, who were previously healthy. In a couple of donors, T-cell clones that expanded and contracted after mild COVID-19 were tracked by sequencing TCRalpha and TCRbeta repertoires over time. The paper as a whole reports these results and caveats: Balanced CD4/CD8 phenotypes were observed for clones contracting from day 15 to 85, whereas a bias towards CD4+ was observed for a second wave of clones expanding from day 15 to 37. The second-wave clones that peaked on day 37 were not confirmed to be SARS-CoV-2 specific. Contracting CD4+ clones were located mainly in the CM and EM memory subsets, whereas CD8+ clones were found to be enriched in EMRA. Some responding clones were found in pre-infection memory, which suggests that pre-existing cross-reactive memory T cells took part in the SARS-CoV-2 response. Only a couple of mild cases were covered by the study, and larger cohorts that include severe cases with pre-infection samples were considered necessary.

About this clonotype: It lacks a known antigen. No much larger clonotype is one base removed from it; base qualities were not supplied.

Ficoll-Paque density gradient centrifugation was used to isolate PBMCs. TCRdb names Illumina NovaSeq 6000 as the instrument used. TCRalpha and TCRbeta cDNA libraries were built by 5'RACE with constant-segment primers, adding sample barcodes and unique molecular identifiers. Trizol reagent was used to extract RNA from every sample. The libraries were amplified in two PCR steps, and the second step added a second sample barcode and Illumina TruSeq adapters. Sequencing of the libraries was done on an Illumina NovaSeq, producing 2 x 150 bp paired-end reads. The source study handled its data this way. The reads were demultiplexed and collapsed into UMI-guided consensus sequences using migec v1.2.7. Using mixcr v2.1.11, UMI consensuses were aligned to TRA and TRB V and J templates and then assembled into clonotypes. Expanded or contracted clonotypes were those called significant by both edgeR and NoisET, with noise models trained on biological replicates. edgeR calls used a false discovery rate-adjusted p below 0.01 and a log2 fold-change threshold of 1. As an exploratory analysis of dynamics, max-normalized trajectories of the 1000 most abundant clonotypes were examined by PCA with hierarchical clustering. Separately sequenced CD4+ and CD8+ repertoires were used to assign a CD4 or CD8 phenotype to each responding clone. TCRdb ran its own pipeline on the public reads, namely fastp trimming at Q25 and MiXCR clone calling, and kept in-frame beta chains. Rows are combined by CDR3 protein, so each entry shows the most common genes and DNA. TCRdb, not the original authors, processed these V and J calls. Recorded for this sample are about 190,000 distinct CDR3 sequences; about 17% of them occurred a single time. About 2.4% of the sample comes from the top ten.

The V end gives up 2 bases and the J end 9 bases, leaving 6 bases in the junction not matched to a gene. The CDR3, from cysteine to phenylalanine, totals 13 residues. Only the CDR3 DNA stays, 39 bases, in frame from base 1. CDR1 and CDR2 were assigned from the germline V gene (reference sequence) as DFQATT and SNEGSKA. The chain is assembled from TRBV20-1 and TRBJ2-7; 11 central bases correspond to TRBD1. The TCR sequence derives from an adult woman who had mild COVID-19 (a few samples of this study predate the infection). The sample titles of this study are shuffled in the database, so cell type and time point are left out; the donor was told from shared clones. Material: PBMCs or a T cell subset sorted from them (not recorded which). The CDR3 amino acid sequence is: CSARKDRGLVQYF. The DNA sequence is TGCAGTGCTAGAAAGGACAGGGGGCTAGTGCAGTACTTC.